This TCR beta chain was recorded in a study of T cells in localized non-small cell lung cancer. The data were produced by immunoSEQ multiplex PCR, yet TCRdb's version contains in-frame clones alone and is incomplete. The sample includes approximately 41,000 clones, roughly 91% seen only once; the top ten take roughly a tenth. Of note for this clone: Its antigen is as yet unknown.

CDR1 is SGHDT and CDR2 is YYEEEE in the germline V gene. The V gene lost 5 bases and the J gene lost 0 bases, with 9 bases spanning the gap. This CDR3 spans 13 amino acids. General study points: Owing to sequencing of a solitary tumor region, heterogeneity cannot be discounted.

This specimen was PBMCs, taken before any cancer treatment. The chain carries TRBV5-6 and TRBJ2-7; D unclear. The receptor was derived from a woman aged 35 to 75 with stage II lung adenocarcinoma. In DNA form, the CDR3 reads TGTGCCAGCAGAATGTGGTACTCCTACGAGCAGTACTTC. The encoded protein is CASRMWYSYEQYF.